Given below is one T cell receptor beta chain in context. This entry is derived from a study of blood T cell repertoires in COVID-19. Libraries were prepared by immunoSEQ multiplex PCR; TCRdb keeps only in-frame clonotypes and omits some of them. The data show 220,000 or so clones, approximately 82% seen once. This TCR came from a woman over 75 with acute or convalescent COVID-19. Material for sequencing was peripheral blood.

DNA for the CDR3: TGTGCCAGCAGCGTACGTCCGACAGGGGACAATGAGCAGTTCTTC. Translation: CASSVRPTGDNEQFF. The V call is TRBV9, the J call TRBJ2-1; 8 bases are shared with TRBD1. Trimming cost V 1 base and J 5 bases; bases outside gene matches: 5. Germline V lookup: CDR1 SGDLS, CDR2 YYNGEE. The CDR3 is 15 amino acids.